The rows below give T cell receptor beta chains drawn from one sample of a study of blood T cell repertoires in COVID-19. Using immunoSEQ multiplex PCR, the repertoire was profiled, and TCRdb retains in-frame clones only, with some absent. The sample yields approximately 220,000 clones, 86% seen once. The sequenced material came from PBMCs or T cells enriched from blood (not recorded which). Receptor source: a woman aged 40 to 50 with acute COVID-19. Both conserved end residues are part of each CDR3. D genes are given only for firm matches. The size field is filled for only some rows; it gives once, few, many or a size class.

CDR3 DNA: TGCGCCAGCAGTGAGTCGAAAGCGGGGAGGACAGATACGCAGTATTTT; CDR3 protein: CASSESKAGRTDTQYF; CDR3 length: 16; D gene: TRBD2; V gene: TRBV10-2; clone size: NA; J gene: TRBJ2-3
CDR3 DNA: TGTGCCAGCAGCTACCCAGAATACGGACAGGGAACGGATGGCTACACCTTC; CDR3 protein: CASSYPEYGQGTDGYTF; CDR3 length: 17; D gene: TRBD1; V gene: TRBV7-9; clone size: NA; J gene: TRBJ1-2
CDR3 DNA: TGCGCCAGCAGTGCCCACAGGGACACTGAAGCTTTCTTT; CDR3 protein: CASSAHRDTEAFF; CDR3 length: 13; D gene: NA; V gene: TRBV10-1; clone size: once; J gene: TRBJ1-1
CDR3 DNA: TGTGCCAGTAGTAGGTTAGAGGCAGGGATGGTGAACACTGAAGCTTTCTTT; CDR3 protein: CASSRLEAGMVNTEAFF; CDR3 length: 17; D gene: NA; V gene: TRBV19; clone size: NA; J gene: TRBJ1-1
CDR3 DNA: TGTGCCACCAGCAGAACAGGGAAGAAAGGCTACACCTTC; CDR3 protein: CATSRTGKKGYTF; CDR3 length: 13; D gene: NA; V gene: TRBV15; clone size: NA; J gene: TRBJ1-2
CDR3 DNA: TGTGCCAGCAGCAAGGGACAGGGCAGCACAGATACGCAGTATTTT; CDR3 protein: CASSKGQGSTDTQYF; CDR3 length: 15; D gene: TRBD1; V gene: TRBV6-4; clone size: NA; J gene: TRBJ2-3
CDR3 DNA: TGTGCCAGCAGATTGACAGCGTCGAACACTGAAGCTTTCTTT; CDR3 protein: CASRLTASNTEAFF; CDR3 length: 14; D gene: NA; V gene: TRBV6-4; clone size: once; J gene: TRBJ1-1
CDR3 DNA: TGTGCCAGCAGTTACCAGGGGACTACTGGCTACACCTTC; CDR3 protein: CASSYQGTTGYTF; CDR3 length: 13; D gene: NA; V gene: TRBV6-5; clone size: NA; J gene: TRBJ1-2
CDR3 DNA: TGTGCCAGCAGCTTTACGGCGGGGGGCTCATACGAGCAGTACTTC; CDR3 protein: CASSFTAGGSYEQYF; CDR3 length: 15; D gene: TRBD2; V gene: TRBV11-2; clone size: NA; J gene: TRBJ2-7
CDR3 DNA: TGTGCCAGCAGTTTATCAGGTGCGGGCCTACTTAACAATGAGCAGTTCTTC; CDR3 protein: CASSLSGAGLLNNEQFF; CDR3 length: 17; D gene: NA; V gene: TRBV27; clone size: NA; J gene: TRBJ2-1
CDR3 DNA: TGTGCCAGCAGCTTGGGGGACAGGGGAGGGACTGAAGCTTTCTTT; CDR3 protein: CASSLGDRGGTEAFF; CDR3 length: 15; D gene: TRBD1; V gene: TRBV5-6; clone size: NA; J gene: TRBJ1-1
CDR3 DNA: TGTGCCGTGGCGTCGAACTATGGCGGCCTTTATGGCTACACCTTC; CDR3 protein: CAVASNYGGLYGYTF; CDR3 length: 15; D gene: NA; V gene: TRBV19; clone size: NA; J gene: TRBJ1-2
CDR3 DNA: TGTGCCAGCAGCGGACTTATTATGGGTGGCTACACCTTC; CDR3 protein: CASSGLIMGGYTF; CDR3 length: 13; D gene: NA; V gene: TRBV19; clone size: NA; J gene: TRBJ1-2
CDR3 DNA: TGTGCCAGTAGGACAGATACGAACACCGGGGAGCTGTTTTTT; CDR3 protein: CASRTDTNTGELFF; CDR3 length: 14; D gene: NA; V gene: TRBV19; clone size: NA; J gene: TRBJ2-2
CDR3 DNA: TGCGCCAGCAGCCAAGCCCCGCACGGTGGTAATTCACCCCTCCACTTT; CDR3 protein: CASSQAPHGGNSPLHF; CDR3 length: 16; D gene: NA; V gene: TRBV4-3; clone size: NA; J gene: TRBJ1-6
CDR3 DNA: TGCGCCAGCAGCTTGGAGGGGGCTAGGGATCAGCCCCAGCATTTT; CDR3 protein: CASSLEGARDQPQHF; CDR3 length: 15; D gene: TRBD1; V gene: TRBV5-1; clone size: NA; J gene: TRBJ1-5
CDR3 DNA: TGTGCCAGCACCATTCGAGGACAGCCGAACACCGGGGAGCTGTTTTTT; CDR3 protein: CASTIRGQPNTGELFF; CDR3 length: 16; D gene: NA; V gene: TRBV7-2; clone size: NA; J gene: TRBJ2-2
CDR3 DNA: TGCGCCAGCAGCCAACAGGGAATAGGAAAACTGTTTTTT; CDR3 protein: CASSQQGIGKLFF; CDR3 length: 13; D gene: NA; V gene: TRBV4-1; clone size: NA; J gene: TRBJ1-4
CDR3 DNA: TGTGCCAGCTCACCGACTAGCGGGGACTACAATGAGCAGTTCTTC; CDR3 protein: CASSPTSGDYNEQFF; CDR3 length: 15; D gene: TRBD2; V gene: TRBV18; clone size: NA; J gene: TRBJ2-1
CDR3 DNA: TGTGCCAGCAGCGTACAGGGGGTATCTGGAAACACCATATATTTT; CDR3 protein: CASSVQGVSGNTIYF; CDR3 length: 15; D gene: TRBD1; V gene: TRBV3-1/TRBV3-2; clone size: NA; J gene: TRBJ1-3